This TCR beta chain appears in the sequencing data of a study of shared clonotypes between healthy human individuals. Overall study findings and caveats: Sampling used blood alone; tissue repertoires probably differ.

Germline assignment: CDR1 MGHRA and CDR2 YSYEKL. V was trimmed by 0 bases and J by 1 base, leaving 13 bases between them. The CDR3 is made up of 16 amino acids. At a deep level, the assay was run. Method: immunoSEQ multiplex PCR; TCRdb's copy keeps in-frame clones and lacks some. The sample shows around 2.1 million clones, around 95% of them seen only once. Remarks on this clone: Its specificity is not known.

The chain joins TRBV4-1 to TRBJ2-7; D is perhaps TRBD2 (6 bases). Sequenced sample: naive CD4+ T cells sorted from blood. Specified subset: CD45RA+ positively selected. This TCR came from a man aged 18 to 30 in good health. CDR3 nucleotide sequence: TGCGCCAGCAGCCAAGATCTGCGGGGCCAGTCCTACGAGCAGTACTTC. It encodes CASSQDLRGQSYEQYF.